This TCR beta chain comes out of a study of control samples from healthy donors and cancer patients. Germline V gene sequence: CDR1 SGHAT, CDR2 FQNNGV. This CDR3 comprises 17 residues. V dropped 2 bases and J dropped 0 bases, with 16 bases sitting between them. Assay: immunoSEQ multiplex PCR; the TCRdb copy retains only in-frame clones and omits some. This table has over 90,000 clones, approximately 90% appearing once. This TCR was sampled from a man aged 55 to 70 with lung cancer. V gene TRBV11-2 combines with J gene TRBJ1-1; unclear D gene. Sequenced: PBMCs. The CDR3 DNA follows: TGTGCCAGCAGCTTATCCCGCGGCGCGACCCTGAACACTGAAGCTTTCTTT. Protein: CASSLSRGATLNTEAFF.